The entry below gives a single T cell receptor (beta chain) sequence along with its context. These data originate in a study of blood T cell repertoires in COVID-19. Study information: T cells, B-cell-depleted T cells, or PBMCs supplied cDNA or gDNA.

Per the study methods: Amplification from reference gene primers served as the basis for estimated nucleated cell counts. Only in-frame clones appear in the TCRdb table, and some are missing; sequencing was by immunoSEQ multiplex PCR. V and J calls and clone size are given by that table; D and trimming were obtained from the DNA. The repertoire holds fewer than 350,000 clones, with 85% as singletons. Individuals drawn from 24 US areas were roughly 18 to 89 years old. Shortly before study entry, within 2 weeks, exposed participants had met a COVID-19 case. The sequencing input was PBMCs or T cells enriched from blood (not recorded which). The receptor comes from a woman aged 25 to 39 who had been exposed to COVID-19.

The CDR3 spells CASSPLGGMGLDEQYF. Here the CDR3 DNA reads TGTGCCAGCAGCCCCCTGGGCGGGATGGGTTTGGACGAGCAGTACTTC. The rearrangement links TRBV11-2 to TRBJ2-7, with TRBD2 as a possible D gene (6 bases). Germline V gives CDR1 SGHAT, CDR2 FQNNGV. V was cut by 5 bases and J by 5 bases, with 22 bases left in between. This CDR3 has 16 residues.